This TCR beta chain was observed in a study of cytomegalovirus exposure and HLA in healthy donors. Study-wide points: Later analysis suggested most CMV-associated TCR beta chains were HLA-restricted. Analyses of presence/absence relied on an assumption of roughly uniform sequencing depth across donors.

J was trimmed by 4 bases and V by 2 bases; bases with no gene match: 7. The CDR3 is 15 residues long. From germline, CDR1 is SGHRS and CDR2 YFSETQ. Use of 60 Vbeta and 13 Jbeta primers characterized the PCR. TCRdb's table, derived via immunoSEQ multiplex PCR, lists solely in-frame clones and lacks some. The table lists some 57,000 clones, 65% to 80% of them singletons. As regards this clone: Antigen: not known.

The chain links TRBV5-1 to TRBJ2-5, with 8 nucleotides matching TRBD2. Sequenced: PBMCs. The TCR comes from a woman aged 30 to 39 in good health and CMV-seronegative. CDR3 amino acids: CASSLLAALGETQYF. The CDR3 DNA reads as TGCGCCAGCAGCTTACTAGCGGCATTGGGAGAGACCCAGTACTTC. Full variable domain (rest looked up from reference TRBV5-1 and TRBJ2-5): KAGVTQTPRYLIKTRGQQVTLSCSPISGHRSVSWYQQTPGQGLQFLFEYFSETQRNKGNFPGRFSGRQFSNSRSEMNVSTLELGDSALYLCASSLLAALGETQYFGPGTRLLVL.